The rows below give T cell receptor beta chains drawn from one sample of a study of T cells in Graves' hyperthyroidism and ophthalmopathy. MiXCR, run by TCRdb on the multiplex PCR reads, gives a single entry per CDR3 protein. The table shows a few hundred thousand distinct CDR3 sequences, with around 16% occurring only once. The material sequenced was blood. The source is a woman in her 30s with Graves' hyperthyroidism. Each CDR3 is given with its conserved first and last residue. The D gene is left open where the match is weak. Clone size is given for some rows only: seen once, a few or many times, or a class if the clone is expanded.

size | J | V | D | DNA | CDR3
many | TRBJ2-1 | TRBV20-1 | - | TGCAGTGCAAACCCCGGGGGCCCTTTCTACAATGAGCAGTTCTTC | CSANPGGPFYNEQFF
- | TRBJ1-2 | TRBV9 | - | TGTGCCAGCAGCACCCAGGGTTATGGCTACACCTTC | CASSTQGYGYTF
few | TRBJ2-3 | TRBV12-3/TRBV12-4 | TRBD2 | TGTGCCAGCAGTTTGGCAGCGGGAGGCCTGGATACGCAGTATTTT | CASSLAAGGLDTQYF
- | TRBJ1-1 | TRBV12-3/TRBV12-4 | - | TGTGCCAGCAGTTCCTCGCTCGACAGGAACACTGAAGCTTTCTTT | CASSSSLDRNTEAFF
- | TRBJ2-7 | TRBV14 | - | TGTGCCAGCAGCCGACGTCAAGGAACGGCCTACGAGCAGTACTTC | CASSRRQGTAYEQYF
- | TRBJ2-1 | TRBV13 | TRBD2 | TGTGCCAGCAGCTCTCAAAATGAGGTGAGCGGGAGCTCCTACAATGAGCAGTTCTTC | CASSSQNEVSGSSYNEQFF
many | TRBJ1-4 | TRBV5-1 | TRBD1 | TGCGCCAGCAGCGCCGGACAGGGGGCTGCAACTAATGAAAAACTGTTTTTT | CASSAGQGAATNEKLFF
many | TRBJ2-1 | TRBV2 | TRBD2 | TGTGCCAGCGGGGTTCCCGGGAGGGCCAGCTCCTACAATGAGCAGTTCTTC | CASGVPGRASSYNEQFF
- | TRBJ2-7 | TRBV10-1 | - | TGCGCCAGCAGTGAGATGGACCTGGGGGAGCAGTACTTC | CASSEMDLGEQYF
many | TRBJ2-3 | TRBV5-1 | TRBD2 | TGCGCCAGCAGCTCCGGACTAGCGGGAGCTGCAGATACGCAGTATTTT | CASSSGLAGAADTQYF
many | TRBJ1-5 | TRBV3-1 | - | TGTGCCAGCAGCCAAGAACGGGGCAATCAGCCCCAGCATTTT | CASSQERGNQPQHF
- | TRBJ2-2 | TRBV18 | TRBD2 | TGTGCCAGCTCACCGCAGCGGGAGAGGGAGCTGTTTTTT | CASSPQRERELFF
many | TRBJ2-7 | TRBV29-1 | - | TGCAGCGTCAGAATGGGGGGCCACGAGCAGTACTTC | CSVRMGGHEQYF
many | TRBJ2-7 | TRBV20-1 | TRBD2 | TGCAGTGCTAGAGATCTCGGGGGAGGGATTTACGAGCAGTACTTC | CSARDLGGGIYEQYF
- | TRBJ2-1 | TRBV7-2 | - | TGTGCCAGCAGCTTAAGTAGCGCCACTGAGCAGTTCTTC | CASSLSSATEQFF
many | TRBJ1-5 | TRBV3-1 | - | TGTGCCAGCAGCCAAGTAGGGTCGGATCAGCCCCAGCATTTT | CASSQVGSDQPQHF
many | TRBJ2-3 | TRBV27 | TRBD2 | TGTGCCAGCAGTTTATCTACGGGAGGGCCAGGCACAGATACGCAGTATTTT | CASSLSTGGPGTDTQYF
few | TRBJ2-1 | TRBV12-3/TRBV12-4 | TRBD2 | TGTGCCAGCAGTTTGGTTCTGGCGGGAGGGCCGGGGAATGAGCAGTTCTTC | CASSLVLAGGPGNEQFF
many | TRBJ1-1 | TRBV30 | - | TGTGCCTGGACACCCAGGTTGGACACTGAAGCTTTCTTT | CAWTPRLDTEAFF
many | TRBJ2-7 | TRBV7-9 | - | TGTGCCAGCAGCACTAGAGGGGGAGAGCAGTACTTC | CASSTRGGEQYF
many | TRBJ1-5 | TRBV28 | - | TGTGCCAGCAGCAAACCAGGACCTGCCACTAGCAATCAGCCCCAGCATTTT | CASSKPGPATSNQPQHF
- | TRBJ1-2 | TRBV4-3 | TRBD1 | TGCGCCAGCAGCTCCGGGACAGGACGGATATATGGCTACACCTTC | CASSSGTGRIYGYTF
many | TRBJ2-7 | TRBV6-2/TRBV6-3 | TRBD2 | TGTGCCAGCGGTAGCGGGGCGGTTGGCTACGAGCAGTACTTC | CASGSGAVGYEQYF
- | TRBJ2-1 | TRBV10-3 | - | TGTGCCATCAGTGAGTCTGGGGGTAGGAGCTCCTACAATGAGCAGTTCTTC | CAISESGGRSSYNEQFF
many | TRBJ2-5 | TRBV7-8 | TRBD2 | TGTGCCAGCAGCTTAGGGACTAGCGAGCAAGAGACCCAGTACTTC | CASSLGTSEQETQYF
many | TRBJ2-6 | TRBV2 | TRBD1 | TGTGCCAGCAGTGAAGCGCGGCAGGGGGCGGCTGGGGCCAACGTCCTGACTTTC | CASSEARQGAAGANVLTF
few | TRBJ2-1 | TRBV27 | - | TGTGCCAGCAGTATGACAGGGAGGGGTGAGCAGTTCTTC | CASSMTGRGEQFF
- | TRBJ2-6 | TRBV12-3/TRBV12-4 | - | TGTGCCAGCACGGAAACTGGGGCCAACGTCCTGACTTTC | CASTETGANVLTF
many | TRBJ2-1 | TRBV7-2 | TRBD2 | TGTGCCAGCAGCCCTTGGACTAGCGGGAGCCGTGCCTACAATGAGCAGTTCTTC | CASSPWTSGSRAYNEQFF
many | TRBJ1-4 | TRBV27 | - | TGTGCCAGCAGTCCGAACCCGGGCGGGGTTGGAGAAAAACTGTTTTTT | CASSPNPGGVGEKLFF
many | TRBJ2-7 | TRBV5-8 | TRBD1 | TGTGCCAGCAGCTTGGGACAGGGAACTGACGAGCAGTACTTC | CASSLGQGTDEQYF
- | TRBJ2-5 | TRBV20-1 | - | TGCAGTGCTTCGGACAGACGTGGACAAGAGACCCAGTACTTC | CSASDRRGQETQYF
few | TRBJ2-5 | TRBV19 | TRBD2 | TGTGCCAGTAGTGAGACGGGGGGAGAGACCCAGTACTTC | CASSETGGETQYF
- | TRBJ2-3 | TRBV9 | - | TGTGCCAGCAGCCCGAGGACAGTGGCTGATACGCAGTATTTT | CASSPRTVADTQYF
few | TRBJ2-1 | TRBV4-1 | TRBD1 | TGCGCCAGCAGCCAACCTTGGACAGGGCCTCACAATGAGCAGTTCTTC | CASSQPWTGPHNEQFF
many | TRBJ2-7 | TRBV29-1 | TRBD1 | TGCAGCGTTGCCCTGACAGGGTTTAGGTACGAGCAGTACTTC | CSVALTGFRYEQYF
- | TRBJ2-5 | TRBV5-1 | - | TGCGCCAGCAGCTTGGACAGGTCGGTGGGACAAGAGACCCAGTACTTC | CASSLDRSVGQETQYF
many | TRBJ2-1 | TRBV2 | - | TGTGCCAGCAGTGTCCTTCGTTTGGGGACGGATGAGCAGTTCTTC | CASSVLRLGTDEQFF
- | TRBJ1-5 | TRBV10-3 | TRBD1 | TGTGCCACGAGGGACAGGGGAGGGGAGGTCAATCAGCCCCAGCATTTT | CATRDRGGEVNQPQHF
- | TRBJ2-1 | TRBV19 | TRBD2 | TGTGCCAGTAGTAATACTGGGGGACTAGCGTACAATGAGCAGTTCTTC | CASSNTGGLAYNEQFF
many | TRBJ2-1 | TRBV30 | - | TGTGCCTGGAGTATAGGGTGGGATGAGCAGTTCTTC | CAWSIGWDEQFF
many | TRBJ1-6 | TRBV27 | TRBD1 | TGTGCCAGCAGTTTCGACAGGGGTATGGGTTCACCCCTCCACTTT | CASSFDRGMGSPLHF
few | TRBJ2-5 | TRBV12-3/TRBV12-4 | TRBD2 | TGTGCCAGCAGTTTACTCGCGGCTAGCGGTAGTGAGACCCAGTACTTC | CASSLLAASGSETQYF
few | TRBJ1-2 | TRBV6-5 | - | TGTGCCAGCAGTTACTTCCCGGGAGGCTATGGCTACACCTTC | CASSYFPGGYGYTF
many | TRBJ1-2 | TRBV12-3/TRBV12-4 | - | TGTGCCAGCAGTTTGTCCGGGACCTACCGCGGCTACACCTTC | CASSLSGTYRGYTF
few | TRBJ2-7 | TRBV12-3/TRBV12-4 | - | TGTGCCAGCTCACTGGAGGGCCTCCGCTACGAGCAGTACTTC | CASSLEGLRYEQYF